A single sample is the source of the 8 T cell receptor beta chains below, sequenced in a study of cytomegalovirus exposure and HLA in healthy donors. PCR primers comprised 60 Vbeta and 13 Jbeta primers. Repertoires were generated with immunoSEQ multiplex PCR, while TCRdb's copy carries only in-frame clones and drops some. The table lists about 140,000 clones, about three quarters of them singletons. The material sequenced was PBMCs. These receptors originate from a woman between 40 and 55 years old in good health and CMV-seronegative.

V is TRBV13 and J is TRBJ1-2; 10 bases line up with TRBD1. CDR3 length: 14 residues. Germline CDR1 and CDR2: PRHDT and FYEKMQ (reference sequence). J gave up 4 bases and V 8 bases, and 7 bases lay outside the gene matches. This CDR3 reads CASSPDRGLYGYTF. In nucleotides, the CDR3 is TGTGCCAGCTCCCCCGACAGGGGGCTCTATGGCTACACCTTC.

This clone was seen a handful of times. The chain carries TRBV5-1 and TRBJ1-2, with TRBD1 matching 9 bases. Germline-derived CDR1 and CDR2 are SGHRS and YFSETQ. There are 15 residues in the CDR3. Trimming took 4 bases from V and 8 from J; bases not matched to a gene: 12. Here the CDR3 reads CASSVAGTGFQGYTF. CDR3 DNA sequence: TGCGCCAGCAGCGTTGCCGGGACAGGGTTCCAAGGCTACACCTTC.

The rearrangement joins TRBV29-1 to TRBJ2-1; D may be TRBD2 (7 bases). The length of the CDR3 is 13 residues. Trimming pared 7 bases from V and 6 bases from J, leaving 16 bases between. Germline V gene sequence: CDR1 SQVTM, CDR2 ANQGSEA. The CDR3 region has the DNA TGCAGCGCTCTAAGGGGGGGGGTCAATGAGCAGTTCTTC. It is translated as CSALRGGVNEQFF.

The rearrangement uses TRBV29-1 and TRBJ1-5; D might be TRBD1 (6 bases). CDR1 and CDR2 (germline): SQVTM, ANQGSEA. The CDR3 is 13 residues long. V was clipped by 5 bases and J by 4 bases, with 12 bases between them. CDR3 nucleotide sequence: TGCAGCGTTCGATCAGGGGAGAATCAGCCCCAGCATTTT. It encodes CSVRSGENQPQHF.

V and J are TRBV13 and TRBJ1-1; 7 bases line up with TRBD1. V was pared by 8 bases and J by 4 bases, with 7 bases of the junction left unmatched. From germline, CDR1 is PRHDT and CDR2 FYEKMQ (reference sequence). The CDR3 loop spans 13 amino acids. CDR3: CASRSQGGTEAFF. The CDR3 bases are TGTGCCAGCCGCTCCCAGGGGGGCACTGAAGCTTTCTTT.

J is TRBJ2-5 and V is TRBV6-5, with 11 bases that match TRBD2. V gave up 6 bases and J gave up 5 bases; unmatched junction bases: 8. The CDR3 length is 15 residues. Germline-derived CDR1 and CDR2 are MNHEY and SVGAGI. Here the CDR3 DNA reads TGTGCCAGCAGACTAGCGGGGGCTTCCTGGGAGACCCAGTACTTC. Encoded protein: CASRLAGASWETQYF.

This clone showed up just once. The chain is built from TRBV5-1 and TRBJ2-4, with D perhaps TRBD1 (5 bases). Trimming left V 4 bases short and J 4 bases short, with 18 bases between. CDR1 is SGHRS and CDR2 is YFSETQ in the germline V gene. The CDR3 is made up of 16 amino acids. This CDR3 reads CASSLAAGQRKNIQYF. Here the CDR3 DNA reads TGCGCCAGCAGCCTGGCGGCAGGGCAACGAAAAAACATTCAGTACTTC.

V gene TRBV5-6 combines with J gene TRBJ1-1; D possibly corresponds to TRBD1 (6 bases). Trimming stripped 0 bases from V and 2 bases from J, with 17 bases between. This CDR3 comprises 17 residues. Germline values: CDR1 SGHDT, CDR2 YYEEEE. CDR3 nucleotide sequence: TGTGCCAGCAGCTTGGTGGGCAGGGGCCTTGTAAACACTGAAGCTTTCTTT. Its protein product is CASSLVGRGLVNTEAFF.